A selection of T cell receptor beta chains follows, all from one sample in a study of cytomegalovirus exposure and HLA in healthy donors. Only in-frame clones appear in the TCRdb table, and some are missing; sequencing was by immunoSEQ multiplex PCR. The table lists 250,000 to 350,000 clones, 87% of them singletons. What was sequenced was PBMCs. The origin of the receptors is a woman younger than 45 in good health and CMV-seropositive. Each CDR3 is given with its conserved first and last residue. Each record gives: J gene, D gene, CDR3 length, clone size, V gene, CDR3 protein, CDR3 DNA. D genes are given only for firm matches. Clone size appears in some rows only: once, few, many, or a class for an expanded clone.

TRBJ1-2 NA 12 few TRBV29-1 CSGNRVEDGYTF TGCAGCGGAAACAGGGTGGAGGATGGCTACACCTTC
TRBJ1-2 NA 12 NA TRBV5-1 CASSPGREGYTF TGCGCCAGCAGCCCAGGGAGGGAAGGCTACACCTTC
TRBJ2-1 TRBD1 13 once TRBV29-1 CSGGDRFYNEQFF TGCAGCGGGGGGGACAGGTTTTACAATGAGCAGTTCTTC
TRBJ1-1 TRBD1 15 NA TRBV7-9 CASSFAQGSGTEAFF TGTGCCAGCAGCTTCGCACAGGGGAGTGGGACTGAAGCTTTCTTT
TRBJ2-7 TRBD2 17 NA TRBV4-3 CASSQEGLAGGTYEQYF TGCGCCAGCAGCCAAGAAGGGTTAGCGGGAGGCACCTACGAGCAGTACTTC
TRBJ2-7 NA 15 NA TRBV6-1 CASSETYAGPYEQYF TGTGCCAGCAGCGAAACCTATGCAGGGCCCTACGAGCAGTACTTC
TRBJ1-2 NA 13 once TRBV6-5 CASSPLGNYGYTF TGTGCCAGCAGCCCCCTGGGAAACTATGGCTACACCTTC
TRBJ2-1 NA 14 NA TRBV7-8 CASSQEGSYNEQFF TGTGCCAGCAGCCAAGAAGGGTCCTACAATGAGCAGTTCTTC
TRBJ1-2 NA 14 once TRBV5-1 CASSLTGTNYGYTF TGCGCCAGCAGCTTGACAGGTACCAACTATGGCTACACCTTC
TRBJ2-5 TRBD2 12 NA TRBV27 CASRGLAETQYF TGTGCCAGCAGAGGACTAGCGGAGACCCAGTACTTC
TRBJ2-2 TRBD1 15 few TRBV29-1 CSVATGGRGLGELFF TGCAGCGTTGCCACAGGGGGAAGGGGTCTCGGGGAGCTGTTTTTT
TRBJ2-1 TRBD1 14 NA TRBV9 CASSEDRGYNEQFF TGTGCCAGCAGCGAAGACAGGGGCTACAATGAGCAGTTCTTC
TRBJ2-1 TRBD2 16 few TRBV14 CASSPRGGVYGNEQFF TGTGCCAGCAGTCCCCGGGGGGGAGTATATGGCAATGAGCAGTTCTTC
TRBJ2-7 TRBD2 13 NA TRBV14 CASSQDLGGFPSF TGTGCCAGCAGCCAAGATCTGGGAGGGTTTCCCTCCTTC
TRBJ2-7 NA 16 NA TRBV4-2 CASSPAAFGSSYEQYF TGTGCCAGCAGCCCCGCCGCGTTCGGGAGCTCCTACGAGCAGTACTTC
TRBJ2-7 TRBD2 19 NA TRBV5-1 CASSPTPFGTSGGTYEQYF TGCGCCAGCAGCCCAACACCCTTCGGGACTAGCGGGGGTACCTACGAGCAGTACTTC
TRBJ2-1 NA 13 NA TRBV5-6 CASSFGRDYEQFF TGTGCCAGCAGCTTCGGACGGGACTATGAGCAGTTCTTC
TRBJ2-1 NA 13 NA TRBV11-3 CASSFSHGDEQFF TGTGCCAGCAGCTTTAGTCACGGGGATGAGCAGTTCTTC
TRBJ1-5 NA 18 NA TRBV6-1 CASSGPGGAPYSNQPQHF TGTGCCAGCAGTGGTCCGGGGGGGGCTCCTTATAGCAATCAGCCCCAGCATTTT
TRBJ2-1 NA 15 NA TRBV5-6 CASSFGWNTYNEQFF TGTGCCAGCAGCTTCGGGTGGAACACCTACAATGAGCAGTTCTTC
TRBJ2-3 NA 13 NA TRBV7-2 CASSLTEIDTQYF TGTGCCAGCAGCTTAACAGAAATAGATACGCAGTATTTT
TRBJ1-1 NA 16 NA TRBV4-1 CASSQDGASLNTEAFF TGCGCCAGCAGCCAAGATGGTGCCAGTCTGAACACTGAAGCTTTCTTT
TRBJ2-6 TRBD1 18 NA TRBV29-1 CSVVEPGQGGSGANVLTF TGCAGCGTTGTGGAACCGGGACAGGGAGGATCTGGGGCCAACGTCCTGACTTTC
TRBJ2-3 NA 18 NA TRBV5-1 CASSLAVGLISSTDTQYF TGCGCCAGCAGCTTGGCAGTCGGCTTGATATCTAGCACAGATACGCAGTATTTT
TRBJ2-5 TRBD2 14 NA TRBV4-1 CASSPSGAQETQYF TGCGCCAGCAGCCCTAGCGGGGCGCAAGAGACCCAGTACTTC
TRBJ2-7 TRBD2 15 NA TRBV18 CASSLPGLVSYEQYF TGTGCCAGCTCACTGCCGGGACTAGTGAGCTACGAGCAGTACTTC
TRBJ2-3 TRBD2 17 NA TRBV11-2 CASSLWFVGGSTDTQYF TGTGCCAGCAGCTTATGGTTCGTGGGGGGGAGCACAGATACGCAGTATTTT
TRBJ2-7 NA 16 NA TRBV13 CASSSVQAARGYEQYF TGTGCCAGCAGCTCCGTCCAGGCCGCCCGGGGCTACGAGCAGTACTTC
TRBJ1-1 NA 14 once TRBV10-3 CAMGDGTVNTEAFF TGTGCCATGGGAGACGGGACGGTGAACACTGAAGCTTTCTTT
TRBJ1-5 TRBD1 18 NA TRBV2 CASSLRDRALYSNQPQHF TGTGCCAGCAGTCTCCGGGACAGGGCCCTATATAGCAATCAGCCCCAGCATTTT
TRBJ1-6 NA 14 many TRBV7-9 CASSLDAKNSPLHF TGTGCCAGCAGCTTAGACGCCAAGAATTCACCCCTCCACTTT
TRBJ2-5 TRBD1 16 NA TRBV5-1 CASSLTIQGAEETQYF TGCGCCAGCAGCTTGACCATACAGGGGGCTGAGGAGACCCAGTACTTC
TRBJ1-2 NA 12 NA TRBV9 CASSVGGYGYTF TGTGCCAGCAGCGTAGGGGGGTATGGCTACACCTTC
TRBJ2-5 TRBD1 15 NA TRBV18 CASQSPTGAQETQYF TGTGCCAGCCAGTCCCCAACAGGGGCACAAGAGACCCAGTACTTC
TRBJ1-5 NA 14 NA TRBV5-1 CASSLGDRTGPQHF TGCGCCAGCAGCTTGGGGGACCGGACCGGGCCCCAGCATTTT
TRBJ2-2 TRBD2 18 NA TRBV7-6 CASSLVGLASGRTGELFF TGTGCCAGCAGCTTAGTTGGGTTGGCTAGCGGGAGGACCGGGGAGCTGTTTTTT
TRBJ2-1 TRBD2 15 NA TRBV27 CASSVGLAHYNEQFF TGTGCCAGCAGTGTGGGACTAGCGCACTACAATGAGCAGTTCTTC
TRBJ1-6 NA 13 NA TRBV28 CASSSIDSPPLHF TGTGCCAGCAGCTCCATCGACAGTCCACCCCTCCACTTT
TRBJ2-1 TRBD2 15 NA TRBV7-3 CASSPSGGAYNEQFF TGTGCCAGCAGTCCAAGCGGGGGCGCCTACAATGAGCAGTTCTTC
TRBJ2-7 TRBD1 15 NA TRBV15 CATSRDRGLSYEQYF TGTGCCACCAGCAGGGACAGGGGGCTTTCCTACGAGCAGTACTTC
TRBJ1-2 NA 16 many TRBV27 CASSLSVSTGSYGYTF TGTGCCAGCAGTTTATCCGTGTCCACCGGGAGCTATGGCTACACCTTC
TRBJ1-2 NA 14 NA TRBV6-5 CASSYIGSNYGYTF TGTGCCAGCAGTTATATAGGATCTAACTATGGCTACACCTTC
TRBJ2-7 NA 16 NA TRBV12-2 CASRLDRTGYLLEQYF TGTGCAAGTCGCTTAGATCGGACAGGGTACCTTCTGGAGCAGTACTTC
TRBJ2-3 NA 12 NA TRBV2 CASLLGVDTQYF TGTGCCAGTCTCCTCGGGGTGGATACGCAGTATTTT
TRBJ1-2 NA 11 NA TRBV2 CASFGRNGYTF TGTGCCAGCTTTGGGCGCAATGGCTACACCTTC
TRBJ2-7 NA 14 NA TRBV10-3 CAISVASLTYEQYF TGTGCCATCAGTGTAGCTAGTCTAACCTACGAGCAGTACTTC
TRBJ2-6 NA 14 NA TRBV29-1 CSVFSHSGANVLTF TGCAGCGTGTTCAGTCACTCTGGGGCCAACGTCCTGACTTTC
TRBJ2-7 NA 14 NA TRBV6-6 CASGYPGSSYEQYF TGTGCCAGCGGATATCCAGGCAGCTCCTACGAGCAGTACTTC
TRBJ1-2 NA 15 NA TRBV6-6 CASRYDTPINYGYTF TGTGCCAGCAGGTACGACACACCGATAAACTATGGCTACACCTTC
TRBJ2-7 NA 14 NA TRBV28 CASSYRGLSYEQYF TGTGCCAGCAGTTACAGGGGACTAAGCTACGAGCAGTACTTC
TRBJ1-2 NA 13 NA TRBV28 CASRSGETYGYTF TGTGCCAGCAGGTCAGGGGAGACCTATGGCTACACCTTC
TRBJ2-1 TRBD2 14 NA TRBV5-1 CASRAGGLENEQFF TGCGCCAGCAGGGCGGGGGGGTTAGAAAATGAGCAGTTCTTC
TRBJ2-1 TRBD2 16 NA TRBV4-1 CASSGQRTSGEDEQFF TGCGCCAGCAGCGGACAGCGGACTAGCGGCGAAGATGAGCAGTTCTTC
TRBJ1-5 NA 15 NA TRBV18 CASSRGGESNQPQHF TGTGCCAGCTCACGTGGAGGGGAGTCCAATCAGCCCCAGCATTTT
TRBJ2-1 TRBD1 13 NA TRBV6-5 CASSYSQGAEQFF TGTGCCAGCAGTTATAGCCAGGGGGCAGAGCAGTTCTTC
TRBJ1-4 TRBD1 16 NA TRBV4-1 CASSQDGGGKDEKLFF TGCGCCAGCAGCCAAGACGGAGGGGGCAAGGATGAAAAACTGTTTTTT
TRBJ1-1 NA 15 few TRBV6-5 CASSYSVGVRTEAFF TGTGCCAGCAGTTACTCGGTGGGGGTAAGAACTGAAGCTTTCTTT